This T cell receptor beta chain stems from a study of blood T cells in healthy people across ages. A J-beta primer mix and a sample-barcoded 5' primer were used in a second PCR of about 7 to 12 cycles. One entry per CDR3 protein, called by TCRdb with MiXCR from the 5' RACE reads. Of 1.2 million to 1.5 million distinct CDR3 sequences listed, approximately 42% are singletons. As regards this clonotype: No antigen is known for it.

At least 6 micrograms of total RNA were extracted per sample. Regarding the study as a whole: The study found more naive CD4+ cells and higher diversity in long-lived than aged donors.

The junction had 10 bases not matched to a gene; V was cut back by 1 base and J by 13 bases. Looked up from germline, CDR1 is MGHRA and CDR2 is YSYEKL. The CDR3 length is 15 residues. The rearrangement links TRBV4-1 to TRBJ2-4, with 10 nucleotides matching TRBD2. This sequence was found in a woman between 18 and 29 years old in good health. The sample was blood. The CDR3 region is CASSQATSGIYKQYF. CDR3 in DNA: TGCGCCAGCAGCCAAGCAACTAGCGGGATCTACAAGCAGTACTTC.